This entry is about one T cell receptor (beta chain). What it recognizes is unknown. This entry belongs to a study of T cells in Graves' hyperthyroidism and ophthalmopathy. Study-level background: Pretreatment peripheral blood was obtained at initial diagnosis.

The TCR beta CDR3 regions underwent amplification using RNA transcripts as the source. Using the HTBI primer set, a first-round RT-PCR was run on the TCR CDR3. TCRdb redid the calling of the multiplex PCR reads with MiXCR, one entry per CDR3 protein. Here the sample spans roughly 400,000 distinct CDR3 sequences, roughly 13% being singletons. The CDR3 covers 15 residues. V shed 0 bases and J shed 2 bases, with 10 bases lying between them. The V gene's germline CDR1 is MNHEY and CDR2 SVGAGI. Out of over 9 ml of fresh peripheral blood came the PBMCs. Findings of the study overall: Ophthalmopathy prediction by the model preceded onset by a median about 6 months. Most thyroid clonotypes expanded above 0.001 appeared in blood too.

The clonotype was recovered from a man between 45 and 60 years old with Graves' ophthalmopathy. The sequencing input was blood. V is TRBV6-5 and J is TRBJ1-2, with D perhaps matching TRBD1 (6 bases). CDR3 loop: CASSYSGGRNYGYTF. Here the CDR3 DNA reads TGTGCCAGCAGTTACTCAGGGGGACGAAACTATGGCTACACCTTC.